The clone carrying this T cell receptor (beta chain) was counted once. Its antigen is currently unknown. V gave up 4 bases and J gave up 2 bases; unmatched junction bases: 2. Looked up from germline, CDR1 is ENHRY and CDR2 is SYGVKD. CDR3 size: 14 residues. Assay: immunoSEQ multiplex PCR; the TCRdb copy retains only in-frame clones and omits some. The sample lists more than 110,000 clones; around 90% were seen once. The data belong to a study of CD4+ T cells in melanoma. Whole-study findings and limits: CD8+ T cell, macrophage and B cell function reportedly correlated with neoantigen-specific CD4+ T cells. Reportedly, melanoma neoantigen-specific CD4+ T cells showed varied differentiation states.

This receptor was identified in a human donor with melanoma. The chain joins TRBV10-3 to TRBJ2-7, with 10 bases matching TRBD1. CDR3 sequence (DNA): TGTGCCATCAGTGGGACAGGGGGACCCTACGAGCAGTACTTC. Its protein is CAISGTGGPYEQYF.